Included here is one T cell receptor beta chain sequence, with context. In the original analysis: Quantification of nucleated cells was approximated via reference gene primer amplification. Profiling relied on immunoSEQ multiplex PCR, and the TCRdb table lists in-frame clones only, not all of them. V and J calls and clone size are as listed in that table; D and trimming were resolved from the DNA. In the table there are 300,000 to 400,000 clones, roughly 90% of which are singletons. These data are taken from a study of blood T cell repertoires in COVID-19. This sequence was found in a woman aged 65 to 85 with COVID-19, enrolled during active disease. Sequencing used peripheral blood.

The CDR3 region has the DNA TGTGCCAGCAGCTTAGAAAGGGGCTCACCCCTCCACTTT. It encodes CASSLERGSPLHF. The chain carries TRBV11-3 and TRBJ1-6, with a weak D call TRBD1 (5 bases). The ends were cut back, 0 bases at V and 10 bases at J, with 7 bases in the middle. The CDR3 is 13 residues long. Germline CDR1 and CDR2: SGHNT and YENEEA.